This record looks at one T cell receptor beta chain sequence and its context. PCR primers comprised 60 Vbeta and 13 Jbeta primers. The protocol was immunoSEQ multiplex PCR, while the TCRdb copy is restricted to in-frame clones and leaves out a portion. The sample comprises 60,000 to 70,000 clones, 65% to 80% of which are singletons, and less than 3% rests with the top ten. V lost 5 bases and J lost 8, with 13 bases in between. CDR1 and CDR2 (germline): SGHTA, FQGNSA. The CDR3 is 13 residues long. The data were taken from a study of cytomegalovirus exposure and HLA in healthy donors. Sequencing was carried out using PBMCs. The chain has TRBV7-2 and TRBJ1-5; D is perhaps TRBD1 (5 bases). This TCR was recovered from a woman younger than 45 in good health and CMV-seronegative. CDR3 loop: CASSNRGDEPQHF. CDR3 nucleotide sequence: TGTGCCAGCAGCAACCGGGGGGACGAGCCCCAGCATTTT.